This record looks at one T cell receptor (beta chain) sequence and its context. This specimen comes from a study of T cell responses to AZD1222 COVID-19 vaccine. Trimming at V came to 4 bases and at J to 4 bases, leaving 9 bases not matched to a gene. This CDR3 is built from 15 residues. CDR1 is SGHVS and CDR2 is FQNEAQ in the germline V gene. The method was immunoSEQ multiplex PCR; TCRdb's version includes in-frame clones alone and lacks a portion of them. Here the sample spans around 150,000 clones, around 94% being singletons. This TCR was sampled from an adult who received the AZD1222 COVID-19 vaccine. The chain links TRBV7-8 to TRBJ1-2; TRBD1 matches 7 bases. Here the sequenced sample was peripheral blood, taken 28 days after the second AZD1222 dose. The CDR3 sequence: CASSSTRQGLYGYTF. The CDR3 coding sequence is TGTGCCAGCAGCTCCACAAGACAGGGCCTCTATGGCTACACCTTC.